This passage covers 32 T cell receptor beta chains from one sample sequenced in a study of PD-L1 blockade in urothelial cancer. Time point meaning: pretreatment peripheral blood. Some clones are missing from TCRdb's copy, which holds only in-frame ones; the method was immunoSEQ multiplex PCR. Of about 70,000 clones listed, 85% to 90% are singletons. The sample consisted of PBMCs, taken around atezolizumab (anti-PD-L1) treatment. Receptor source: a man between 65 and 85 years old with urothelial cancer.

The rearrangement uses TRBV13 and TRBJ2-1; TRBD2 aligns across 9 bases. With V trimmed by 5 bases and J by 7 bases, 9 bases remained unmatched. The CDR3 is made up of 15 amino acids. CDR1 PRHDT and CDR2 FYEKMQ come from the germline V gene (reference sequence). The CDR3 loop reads CASSPPSGRSNEQFF. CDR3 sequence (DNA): TGTGCCAGCAGCCCCCCCAGCGGGAGGTCGAATGAGCAGTTCTTC.

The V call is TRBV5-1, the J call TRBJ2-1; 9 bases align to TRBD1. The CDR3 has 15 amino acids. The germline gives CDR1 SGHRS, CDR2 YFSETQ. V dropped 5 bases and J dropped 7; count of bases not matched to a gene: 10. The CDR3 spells CASSFGDRVVNEQFF. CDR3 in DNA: TGCGCCAGCAGTTTCGGGGACAGGGTGGTGAATGAGCAGTTCTTC.

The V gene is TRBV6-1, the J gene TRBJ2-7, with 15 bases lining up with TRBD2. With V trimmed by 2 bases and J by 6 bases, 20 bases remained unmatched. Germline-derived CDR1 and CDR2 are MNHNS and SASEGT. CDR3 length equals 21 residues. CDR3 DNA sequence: TGTGCCAGCAGTGAAAGGCTTTCCGTTGCGGGGACTAGCGGGAGGAACTTCGAGCAGTACTTC. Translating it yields CASSERLSVAGTSGRNFEQYF.

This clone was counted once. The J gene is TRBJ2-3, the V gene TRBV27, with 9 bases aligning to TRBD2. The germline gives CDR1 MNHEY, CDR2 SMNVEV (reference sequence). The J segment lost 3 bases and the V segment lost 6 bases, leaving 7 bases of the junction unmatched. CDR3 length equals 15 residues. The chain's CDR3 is CASSRAGGVTDTQYF. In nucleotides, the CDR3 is TGTGCCAGCAGCCGAGCGGGAGGAGTGACAGATACGCAGTATTTT.

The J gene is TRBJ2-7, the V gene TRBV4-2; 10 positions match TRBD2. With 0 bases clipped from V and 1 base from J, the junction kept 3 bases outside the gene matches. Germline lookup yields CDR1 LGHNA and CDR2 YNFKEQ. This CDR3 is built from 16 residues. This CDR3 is CASSQELAGSSYEQYF. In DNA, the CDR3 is TGTGCCAGCAGCCAAGAACTAGCGGGATCGTCCTACGAGCAGTACTTC.

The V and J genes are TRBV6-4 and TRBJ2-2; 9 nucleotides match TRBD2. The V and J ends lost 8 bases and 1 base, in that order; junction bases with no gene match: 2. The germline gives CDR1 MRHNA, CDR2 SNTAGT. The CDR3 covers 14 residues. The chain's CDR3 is CASRLAENTGELFF. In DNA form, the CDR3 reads TGTGCCAGCCGACTAGCGGAGAACACCGGGGAGCTGTTTTTT.

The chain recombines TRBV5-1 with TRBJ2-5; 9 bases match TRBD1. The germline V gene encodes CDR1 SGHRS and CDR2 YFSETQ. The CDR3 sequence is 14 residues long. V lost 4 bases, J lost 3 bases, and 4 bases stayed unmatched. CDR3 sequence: CASSPGTGKETQYF. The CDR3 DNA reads TGCGCCAGCAGCCCCGGGACAGGGAAAGAGACCCAGTACTTC.

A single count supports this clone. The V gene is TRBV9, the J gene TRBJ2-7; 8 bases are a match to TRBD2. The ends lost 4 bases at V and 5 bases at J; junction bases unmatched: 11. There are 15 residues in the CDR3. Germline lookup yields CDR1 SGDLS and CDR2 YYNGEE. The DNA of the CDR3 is TGTGCCAGCAGCCCCCAAGGGCTAGCGGGCAACGAGCAGTACTTC. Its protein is CASSPQGLAGNEQYF.

Written as DNA, the CDR3 is TGTGCCAGCAAACAGGGAGCTAATGAAAAACTGTTTTTT. This gives the protein CASKQGANEKLFF. The V gene is TRBV6-6, the J gene TRBJ1-4; possible D gene TRBD1, 6 bases. The V end lost 7 bases, the J end lost 3 bases, and 9 bases lay between the germline ends. The length of the CDR3 is 13 residues. The germline CDR1 and CDR2 sequences are MNHNY and SVGAGI (reference sequence).

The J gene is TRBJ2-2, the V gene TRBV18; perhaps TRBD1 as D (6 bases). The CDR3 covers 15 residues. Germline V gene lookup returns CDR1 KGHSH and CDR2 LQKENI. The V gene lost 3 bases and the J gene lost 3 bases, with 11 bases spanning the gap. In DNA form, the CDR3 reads TGTGCCAGCTCACCTTTACAGGGAGACACCGGGGAGCTGTTTTTT. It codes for CASSPLQGDTGELFF. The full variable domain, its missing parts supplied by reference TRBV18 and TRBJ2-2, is NAGVMQNPRHLVRRRGQEARLRCSPMKGHSHVYWYRQLPEEGLKFMVYLQKENIIDESGMPKERFSAEFPKEGPSILRIQQVVRGDSAAYFCASSPLQGDTGELFFGEGSRLTVL.

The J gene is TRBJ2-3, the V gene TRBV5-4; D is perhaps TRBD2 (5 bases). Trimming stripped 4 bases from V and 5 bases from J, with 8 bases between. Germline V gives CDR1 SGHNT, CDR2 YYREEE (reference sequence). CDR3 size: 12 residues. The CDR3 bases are TGTGCCAGCAGCCTCCGGGGAGATACGCAGTATTTT. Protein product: CASSLRGDTQYF. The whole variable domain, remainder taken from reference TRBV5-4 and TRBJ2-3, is ETGVTQSPTHLIKTRGQQVTLRCSSQSGHNTVSWYQQALGQGPQFIFQYYREEENGRGNFPPRFSGLQFPNYSSELNVNALELDDSALYLCASSLRGDTQYFGPGTRLTVL.

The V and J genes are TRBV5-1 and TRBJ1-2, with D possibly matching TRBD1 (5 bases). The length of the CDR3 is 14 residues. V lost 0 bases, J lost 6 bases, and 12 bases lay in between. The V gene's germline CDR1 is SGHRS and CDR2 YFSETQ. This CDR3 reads CASSLAQGADGYTF. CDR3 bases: TGCGCCAGCAGCTTGGCCCAAGGGGCCGATGGCTACACCTTC.

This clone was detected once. The CDR3 sequence: CASSYSGQATGNTIYF. The CDR3, as DNA: TGTGCCAGCAGTTACTCTGGACAGGCCACTGGAAACACCATATATTTT. V and J are TRBV6-5 and TRBJ1-3, with 7 bases lining up with TRBD1. V was pared by 0 bases and J by 2 bases, with 4 bases of the junction left unmatched. Germline V gene lookup returns CDR1 MNHEY and CDR2 SVGAGI. The CDR3 contains 16 residues.

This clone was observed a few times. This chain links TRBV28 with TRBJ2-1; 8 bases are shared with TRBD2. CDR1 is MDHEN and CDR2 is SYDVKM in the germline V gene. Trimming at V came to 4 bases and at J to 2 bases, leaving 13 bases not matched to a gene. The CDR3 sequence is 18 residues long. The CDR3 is CASSSFGGTSGTYNEQFF. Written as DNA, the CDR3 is TGTGCCAGCAGTTCTTTTGGGGGGACTAGTGGAACCTACAATGAGCAGTTCTTC. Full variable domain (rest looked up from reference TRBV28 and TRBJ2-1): DVKVTQSSRYLVKRTGEKVFLECVQDMDHENMFWYRQDPGLGLRLIYFSYDVKMKEKGDIPEGYSVSREKKERFSLILESASTNQTSMYLCASSSFGGTSGTYNEQFFGPGTRLTVL.

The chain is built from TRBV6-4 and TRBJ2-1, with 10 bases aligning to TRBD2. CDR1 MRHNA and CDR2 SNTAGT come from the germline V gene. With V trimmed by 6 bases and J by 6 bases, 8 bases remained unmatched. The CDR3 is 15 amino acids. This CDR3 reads CASSPSPSGSNEQFF. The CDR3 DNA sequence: TGTGCCAGCAGCCCTTCCCCTAGCGGGAGCAATGAGCAGTTCTTC.

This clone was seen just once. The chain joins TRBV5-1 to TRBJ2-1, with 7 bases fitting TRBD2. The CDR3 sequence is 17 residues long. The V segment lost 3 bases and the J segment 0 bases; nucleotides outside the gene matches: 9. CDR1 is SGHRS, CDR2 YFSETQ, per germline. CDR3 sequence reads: CASSYSSGHYSYNEQFF. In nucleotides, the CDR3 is TGCGCCAGCAGCTACTCTAGCGGCCACTACTCCTACAATGAGCAGTTCTTC.

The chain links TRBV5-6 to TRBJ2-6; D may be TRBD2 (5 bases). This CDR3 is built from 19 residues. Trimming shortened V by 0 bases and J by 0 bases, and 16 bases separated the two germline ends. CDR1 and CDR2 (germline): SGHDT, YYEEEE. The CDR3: CASSLGGGRDHSGANVLTF. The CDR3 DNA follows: TGTGCCAGCAGCTTGGGAGGCGGACGGGATCACTCTGGGGCCAACGTCCTGACTTTC.

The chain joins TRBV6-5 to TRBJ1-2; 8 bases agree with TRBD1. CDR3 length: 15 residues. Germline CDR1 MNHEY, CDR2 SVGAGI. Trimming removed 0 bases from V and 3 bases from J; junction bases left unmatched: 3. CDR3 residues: CASSYSNRGDYGYTF. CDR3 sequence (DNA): TGTGCCAGCAGTTACTCGAACAGGGGGGACTATGGCTACACCTTC.

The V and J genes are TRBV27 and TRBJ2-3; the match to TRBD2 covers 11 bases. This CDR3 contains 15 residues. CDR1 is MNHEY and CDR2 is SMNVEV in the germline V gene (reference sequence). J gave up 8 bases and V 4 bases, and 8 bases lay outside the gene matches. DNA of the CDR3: TGTGCCAGCAGTTCGACTAGCGGGACTATTGGTACGCAGTATTTT. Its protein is CASSSTSGTIGTQYF.

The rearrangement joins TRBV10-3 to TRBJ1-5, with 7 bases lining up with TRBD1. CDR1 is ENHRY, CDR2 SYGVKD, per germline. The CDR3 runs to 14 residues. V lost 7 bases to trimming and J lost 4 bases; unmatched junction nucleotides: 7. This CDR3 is CAIKGTGENQPQHF. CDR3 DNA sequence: TGTGCCATCAAAGGAACAGGGGAGAATCAGCCCCAGCATTTT.

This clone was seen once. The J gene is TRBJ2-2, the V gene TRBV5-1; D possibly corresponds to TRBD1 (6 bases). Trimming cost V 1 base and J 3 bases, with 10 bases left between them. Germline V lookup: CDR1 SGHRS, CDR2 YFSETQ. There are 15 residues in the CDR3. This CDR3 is CASSLRDTDTGELFF. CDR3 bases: TGCGCCAGCAGCTTGAGGGACACGGACACCGGGGAGCTGTTTTTT.

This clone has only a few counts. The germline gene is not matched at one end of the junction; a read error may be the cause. This CDR3 is CASAREGTQGTQYF. In DNA, the CDR3 is TGTGCTAGTGCCAGGGAGGGTACCCAAGGGACCCAGTACTTC. The rearrangement joins TRBV12-5 to TRBJ2-5; TRBD2 aligns across 7 bases. The CDR3 length is 14 residues. Germline V gene lookup returns CDR1 LGHNT and CDR2 FRNRAP. The full variable domain, completed using reference TRBV12-5 and TRBJ2-5, is DARVTQTPRHKVTEMGQEVTMRCQPILGHNTVFWYRQTMMQGLELLAYFRNRAPLDDSGMPKDRFSAEMPDATLATLKIQPSEPRDSAVYFCASAREGTQGTQYFGPGTRLLVL.

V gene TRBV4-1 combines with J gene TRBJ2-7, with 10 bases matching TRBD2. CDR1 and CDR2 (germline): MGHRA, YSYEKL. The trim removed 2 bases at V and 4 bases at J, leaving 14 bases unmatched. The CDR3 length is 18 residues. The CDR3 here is CASSQQISRTSGIYEQYF. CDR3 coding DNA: TGCGCCAGCAGCCAACAGATTTCGAGAACTAGCGGGATATACGAGCAGTACTTC.

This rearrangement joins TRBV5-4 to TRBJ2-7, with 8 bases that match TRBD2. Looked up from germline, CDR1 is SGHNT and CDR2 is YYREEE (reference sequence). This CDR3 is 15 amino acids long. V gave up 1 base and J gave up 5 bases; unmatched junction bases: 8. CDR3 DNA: TGTGCCAGCAGCTTGAGCGGGAGCACGAACCACGAGCAGTACTTC. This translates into CASSLSGSTNHEQYF.

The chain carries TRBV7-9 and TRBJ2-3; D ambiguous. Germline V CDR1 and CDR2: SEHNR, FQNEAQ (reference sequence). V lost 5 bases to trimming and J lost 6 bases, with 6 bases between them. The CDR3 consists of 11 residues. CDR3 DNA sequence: TGTGCCAGCAGCGAGAAGGATACGCAGTATTTT. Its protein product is CASSEKDTQYF.

As DNA, the CDR3 is TGTGCCAGCAGTCCTAGACTAGGTGGGACCTACAATGAGCAGTTCTTC. Translated: CASSPRLGGTYNEQFF. This chain joins TRBV7-9 and TRBJ2-1, with D perhaps matching TRBD2 (6 bases). CDR3 length: 16 amino acids. The germline V and J ends were trimmed by 6 bases and 2 bases, with 17 bases remaining between them. The germline gives CDR1 SEHNR, CDR2 FQNEAQ (reference sequence).

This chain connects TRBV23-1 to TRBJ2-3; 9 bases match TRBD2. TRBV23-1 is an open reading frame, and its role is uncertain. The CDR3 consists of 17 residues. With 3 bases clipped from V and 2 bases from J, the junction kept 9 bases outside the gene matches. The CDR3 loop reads CASSHVGTSRDTDTQYF. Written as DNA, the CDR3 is TGCGCCAGCAGTCATGTTGGGACTAGCCGAGACACAGATACGCAGTATTTT.

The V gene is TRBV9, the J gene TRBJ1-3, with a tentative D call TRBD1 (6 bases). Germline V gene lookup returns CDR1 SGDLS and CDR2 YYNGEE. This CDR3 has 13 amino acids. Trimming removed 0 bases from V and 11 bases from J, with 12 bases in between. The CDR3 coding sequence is TGTGCCAGCAGCGTAGGAACAGGGTCCCCCATATATTTT. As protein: CASSVGTGSPIYF.

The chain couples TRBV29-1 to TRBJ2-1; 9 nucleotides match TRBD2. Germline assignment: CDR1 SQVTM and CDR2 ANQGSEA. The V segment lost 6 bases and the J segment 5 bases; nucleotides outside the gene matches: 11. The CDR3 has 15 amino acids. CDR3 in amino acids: CSVGIAGVRNNEQFF. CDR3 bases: TGCAGCGTAGGTATAGCGGGAGTAAGGAACAATGAGCAGTTCTTC.

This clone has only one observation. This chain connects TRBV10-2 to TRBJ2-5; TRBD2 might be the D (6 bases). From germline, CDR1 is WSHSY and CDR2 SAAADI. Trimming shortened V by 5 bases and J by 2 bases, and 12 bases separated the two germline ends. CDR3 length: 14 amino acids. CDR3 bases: TGCGCCAGCAGTCTGACTAGTCCTCAAGAGACCCAGTACTTC. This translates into CASSLTSPQETQYF.

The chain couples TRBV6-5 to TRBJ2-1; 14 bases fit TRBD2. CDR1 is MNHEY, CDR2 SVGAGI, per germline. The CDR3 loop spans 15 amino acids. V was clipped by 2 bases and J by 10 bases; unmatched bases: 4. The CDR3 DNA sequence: TGTGCCAGCAGTTACAAGGGACTAGCGGGAGCCGAGCAGTTCTTC. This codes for CASSYKGLAGAEQFF.

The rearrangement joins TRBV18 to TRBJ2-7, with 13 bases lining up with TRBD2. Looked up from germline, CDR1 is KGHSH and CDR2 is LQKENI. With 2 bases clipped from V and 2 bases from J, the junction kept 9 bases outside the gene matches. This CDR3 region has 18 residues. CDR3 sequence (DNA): TGTGCCAGCTCACCAGTTGAGGGCACTAGCGGGAGGGCCTACGAGCAGTACTTC. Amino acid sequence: CASSPVEGTSGRAYEQYF.